This T cell receptor (beta chain) was retrieved from a study of low-dose radiotherapy and immunotherapy resistance in tumors. As for the study in general: The study delivered 0.5 Gy per fraction every 2 weeks to Cohort 1, totaling 6.5 Gy. Patients were treated with intravenous nivolumab at 240 mg every two weeks and were also dosed with ipilimumab at 1 mg/kg every six weeks.

Time point indicated: before trial treatment. All of the donors were given nivolumab, ipilimumab, aspirin, low-dose cyclophosphamide and low-dose radiotherapy as part of RACIN, a single-arm trial. This CDR3 is 16 amino acids long. CDR1 is SNHLY, CDR2 FYNNEI, per germline. Trimming removed 3 bases at V and 1 base at J, with 13 bases between. Primers used for first-strand cDNA, a TRAV- and TRBV-specific set, covered both alpha and beta chains. A roughly 22-cycle PCR with a constant-region primer and V-primer adapter amplified TCRs. Via MiXCR, TCRdb re-called the reads, giving one row per CDR3 protein. Here the sample spans under 95,000 distinct CDR3 sequences, 15% to 20% being singletons.

The chain is built from TRBV2 and TRBJ1-5; D ambiguous. The sample was PBMCs, taken before treatment. The TCR comes from a male donor with prostate cancer. This CDR3 reads CASSDSSRRSNQPQHF. The CDR3 bases are TGTGCCAGCAGTGATAGTTCCAGGCGAAGCAATCAGCCCCAGCATTTT.